This entry describes one T cell receptor beta chain. These data come from a study of T cell responses to AZD1222 COVID-19 vaccine. The CDR3 length is 14 residues. In germline, CDR1 is SGHRS, CDR2 YFSETQ. With 0 bases clipped from V and 4 bases from J, the junction kept 4 bases outside the gene matches. TCRdb's copy holds only in-frame clones and misses some; the assay was immunoSEQ multiplex PCR. This sample has under 90,000 clones, with 70% to 90% found just once. The TCR sequence derives from an adult who received the AZD1222 COVID-19 vaccine. This material consisted of peripheral blood, taken 28 days after the second AZD1222 dose. V usage is TRBV5-1 and J usage is TRBJ2-7; 7 bases match TRBD1. This CDR3 reads CASSLGGQMYEQYF. CDR3 DNA sequence: TGCGCCAGCAGCTTGGGGGGACAGATGTACGAGCAGTACTTC.